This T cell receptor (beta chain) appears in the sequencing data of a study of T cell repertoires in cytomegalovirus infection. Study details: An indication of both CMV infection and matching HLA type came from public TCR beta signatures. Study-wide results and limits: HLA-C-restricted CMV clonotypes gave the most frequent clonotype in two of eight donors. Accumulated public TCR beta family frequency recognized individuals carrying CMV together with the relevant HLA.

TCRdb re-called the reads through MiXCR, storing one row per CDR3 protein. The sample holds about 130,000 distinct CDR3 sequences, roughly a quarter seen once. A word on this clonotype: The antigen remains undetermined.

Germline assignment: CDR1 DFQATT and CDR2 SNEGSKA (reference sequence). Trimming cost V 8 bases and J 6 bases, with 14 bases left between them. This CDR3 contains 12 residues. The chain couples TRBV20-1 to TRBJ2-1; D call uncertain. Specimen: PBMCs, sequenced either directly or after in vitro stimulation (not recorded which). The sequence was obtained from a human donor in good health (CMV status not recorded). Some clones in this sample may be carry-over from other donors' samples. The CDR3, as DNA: TGCAGTCCAAATAGGCCGGGCAATGAGCAGTTCTTC. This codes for CSPNRPGNEQFF.